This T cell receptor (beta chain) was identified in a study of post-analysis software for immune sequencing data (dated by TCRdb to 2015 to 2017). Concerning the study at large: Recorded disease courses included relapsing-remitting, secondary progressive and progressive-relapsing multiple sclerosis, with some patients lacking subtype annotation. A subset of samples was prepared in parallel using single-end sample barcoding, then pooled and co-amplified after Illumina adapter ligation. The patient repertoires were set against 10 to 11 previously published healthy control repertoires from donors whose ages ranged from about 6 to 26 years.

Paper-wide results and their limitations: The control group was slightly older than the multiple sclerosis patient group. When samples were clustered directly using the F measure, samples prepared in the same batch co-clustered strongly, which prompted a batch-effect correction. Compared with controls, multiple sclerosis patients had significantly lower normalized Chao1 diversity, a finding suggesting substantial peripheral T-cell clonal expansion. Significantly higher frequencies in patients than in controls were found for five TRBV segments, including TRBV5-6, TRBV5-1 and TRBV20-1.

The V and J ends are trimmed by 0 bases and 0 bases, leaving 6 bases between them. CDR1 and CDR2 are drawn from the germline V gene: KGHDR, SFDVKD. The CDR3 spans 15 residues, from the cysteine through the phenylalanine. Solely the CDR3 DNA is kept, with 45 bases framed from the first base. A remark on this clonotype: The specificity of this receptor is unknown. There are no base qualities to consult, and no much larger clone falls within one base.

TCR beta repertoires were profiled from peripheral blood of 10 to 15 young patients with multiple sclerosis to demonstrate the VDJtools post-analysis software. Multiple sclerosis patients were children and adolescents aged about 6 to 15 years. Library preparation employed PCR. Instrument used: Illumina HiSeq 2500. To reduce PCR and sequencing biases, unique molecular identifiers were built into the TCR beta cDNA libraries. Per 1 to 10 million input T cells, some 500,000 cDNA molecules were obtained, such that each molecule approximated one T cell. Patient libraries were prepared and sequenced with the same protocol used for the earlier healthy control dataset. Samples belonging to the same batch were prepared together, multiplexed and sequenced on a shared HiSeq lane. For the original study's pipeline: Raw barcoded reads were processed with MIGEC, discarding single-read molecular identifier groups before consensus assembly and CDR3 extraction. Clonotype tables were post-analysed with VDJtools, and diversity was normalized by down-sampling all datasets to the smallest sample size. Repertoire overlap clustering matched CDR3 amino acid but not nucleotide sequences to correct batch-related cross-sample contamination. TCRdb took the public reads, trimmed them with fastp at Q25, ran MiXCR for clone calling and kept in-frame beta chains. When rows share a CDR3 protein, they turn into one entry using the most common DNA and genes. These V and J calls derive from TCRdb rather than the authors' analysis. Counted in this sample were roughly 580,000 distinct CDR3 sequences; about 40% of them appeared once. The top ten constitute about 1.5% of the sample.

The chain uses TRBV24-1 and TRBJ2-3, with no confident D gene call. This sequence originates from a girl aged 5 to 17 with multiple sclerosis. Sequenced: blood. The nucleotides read TGTGCCACCAGTGATTTGGGCCAGAGCACAGATACGCAGTATTTT. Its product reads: CATSDLGQSTDTQYF.